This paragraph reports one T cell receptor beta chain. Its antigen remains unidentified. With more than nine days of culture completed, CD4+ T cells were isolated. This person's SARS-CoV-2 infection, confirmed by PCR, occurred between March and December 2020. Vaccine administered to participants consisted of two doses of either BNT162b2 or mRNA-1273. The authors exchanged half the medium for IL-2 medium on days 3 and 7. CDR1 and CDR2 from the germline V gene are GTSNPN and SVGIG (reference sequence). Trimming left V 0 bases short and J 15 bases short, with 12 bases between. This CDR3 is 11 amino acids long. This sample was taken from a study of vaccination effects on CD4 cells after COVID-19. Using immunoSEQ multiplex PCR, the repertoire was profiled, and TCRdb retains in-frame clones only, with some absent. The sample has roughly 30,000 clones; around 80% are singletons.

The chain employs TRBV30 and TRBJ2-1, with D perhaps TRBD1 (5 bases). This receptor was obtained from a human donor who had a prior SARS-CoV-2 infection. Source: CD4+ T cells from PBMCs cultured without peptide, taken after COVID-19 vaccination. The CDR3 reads CAWSVTQGRFF. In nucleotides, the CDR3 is TGTGCCTGGAGTGTAACGCAGGGAAGGTTCTTC.